The 32 T cell receptor beta chains below were found in one sample sequenced in a study of T cell repertoires in cytomegalovirus infection. TCRdb fed the reads into MiXCR, producing one record per CDR3 protein. Of roughly 630,000 distinct CDR3 sequences listed, around 24% are singletons. Sequenced material: CD8+ T cells from PBMCs. The receptors come from a human donor in good health (CMV status not recorded). Some clones in this sample may be carry-over from other donors' samples.

This clonotype was counted at least ten times. V is TRBV7-6 and J is TRBJ2-2; D may correspond to TRBD1 or TRBD2 (6 bases each). Trimming stripped 3 bases from V and 5 bases from J, with 16 bases between. Germline V gene data show CDR1 as SGHVS and CDR2 as FNYEAQ. The CDR3 is made up of 16 amino acids. Here the CDR3 DNA reads TGTGCCAGCAGCTTGGTGGAGGGCAGGGGAACCGGGGAGCTGTTTTTT. The encoded protein is CASSLVEGRGTGELFF.

This clonotype was observed many times. The rearrangement joins TRBV6-2 or TRBV6-3 to TRBJ2-1; 13 nucleotides match TRBD2. Trimming cost V 7 bases and J 8 bases; bases outside gene matches: 5. The CDR3 loop spans 14 amino acids. Germline V gene data show CDR1 as MNHEY and CDR2 as SVGEGT. The CDR3 DNA is TGTGCCAGCACTTGGACTAGCGGGGGAGATGAGCAGTTCTTC. This sequence encodes CASTWTSGGDEQFF.

This chain connects TRBV7-9 to TRBJ2-1, with D tentatively TRBD1 (5 bases). This CDR3 contains 12 residues. Trimming took off 6 bases at V and 3 bases at J, with 6 bases between the two ends. Germline loops: CDR1 SEHNR, CDR2 FQNEAQ (reference sequence). The CDR3 protein is CASRTDYNEQFF. The CDR3 region has the DNA TGTGCCAGCAGGACAGACTACAATGAGCAGTTCTTC.

This clonotype has just a few counts. This rearrangement joins TRBV7-9 to TRBJ1-2; D uncertain. CDR1 SEHNR and CDR2 FQNEAQ come from the germline V gene (reference sequence). V lost 3 bases and J 6 bases, leaving 11 bases between the germline ends. The CDR3 length is 13 residues. The CDR3: CASSLVAQDGYTF. The CDR3 DNA reads TGTGCCAGCAGCTTGGTGGCGCAGGATGGCTACACCTTC. The entire variable domain, with the rest obtained from reference TRBV7-9 and TRBJ1-2, is as follows: DTGVSQNPRHKITKRGQNVTFRCDPISEHNRLYWYRQTLGQGPEFLTYFQNEAQLEKSRLLSDRFSAERPKGSFSTLEIQRTEQGDSAMYLCASSLVAQDGYTFGSGTRLTVV.

This clonotype came up many times. V and J are TRBV7-2 and TRBJ1-1; no clear D. Between the trimmed V and J ends, which lost 1 base and 7 bases, there was a span of 7 bases. Looked up from germline, CDR1 is SGHTA and CDR2 is FQGNSA. The CDR3 contains 12 residues. This chain's CDR3 is CASSLVNGEAFF. The CDR3 nucleotides read TGTGCCAGCAGCTTAGTTAACGGTGAAGCTTTCTTT.

Here the CDR3 reads CASSYRASGGPSSYNEQFF. The CDR3 DNA reads as TGTGCCAGCAGCTATAGGGCTAGCGGGGGCCCCTCCTCCTACAATGAGCAGTTCTTC. The V and J genes are TRBV7-9 and TRBJ2-1; 10 bases map to TRBD2. V shed 4 bases and J 0 bases; nucleotides not matched to a gene: 12. The germline CDR1 and CDR2 sequences are SEHNR and FQNEAQ (reference sequence). CDR3 length: 19 amino acids.

There are many counts of this clonotype. The rearrangement links TRBV7-9 to TRBJ2-3, with TRBD1 identical over 8 bases. The CDR3 length is 15 residues. Unmatched junction bases numbered 7, after V lost 5 bases and J lost 3 bases. The V gene's germline CDR1 is SEHNR and CDR2 FQNEAQ (reference sequence). In DNA, the CDR3 is TGTGCCAGCAGCCCATCCAGGGGGCGGACAGATACGCAGTATTTT. Its translation is CASSPSRGRTDTQYF.

Notes on this clonotype: Just one base apart from a much larger clone, this may be a read error. The chain joins TRBV24-1 to TRBJ2-1, with D perhaps TRBD1 or TRBD2 (6 bases each). Germline lookup yields CDR1 KGHDR and CDR2 SFDVKD. V was trimmed by 7 bases and J by 5 bases, leaving 14 bases between them. The CDR3 consists of 14 residues. The DNA for the CDR3 is TGTGCCACCAGCTCGGGGGCCCGAGACAATGAGCAGTTCTTC. Amino acid sequence: CATSSGARDNEQFF.

This clonotype was detected a few times. The chain employs TRBV7-9 and TRBJ2-2; a possible D gene is TRBD1 (5 bases). The V end was cut by 3 bases, the J end by 8 bases, with 13 bases between. This CDR3 is 14 amino acids long. Looked up from germline, CDR1 is SEHNR and CDR2 is FQNEAQ (reference sequence). The CDR3 protein is CASSFKPREGELFF. The CDR3 DNA reads TGTGCCAGCAGCTTTAAACCCAGGGAAGGGGAGCTGTTTTTT.

As DNA, the CDR3 is TGTGCCAGCAGCTTGCCGGGCCCCAATGAGCAGTTCTTC. Encoded protein: CASSLPGPNEQFF. The rearrangement joins TRBV5-6 to TRBJ2-1, with D uncertain. Germline V gives CDR1 SGHDT, CDR2 YYEEEE. Trimming cost V 1 base and J 6 bases, with 8 bases left between them. The CDR3 runs to 13 residues.

This clonotype was recorded many times. The gene calls are TRBV4-2 and TRBJ1-1, with D perhaps matching TRBD1 (6 bases). The V end lost 4 bases, the J end lost 1 base, and 13 bases lay between the germline ends. CDR1 and CDR2 from the germline V gene are LGHNA and YNFKEQ. This CDR3 is built from 15 residues. CDR3 sequence reads: CASSLSGGANTEAFF. The CDR3 region has the DNA TGTGCCAGCAGCCTCTCGGGGGGGGCGAACACTGAAGCTTTCTTT.

This chain links TRBV6-2 or TRBV6-3 with TRBJ2-1, with 9 bases aligning to TRBD2. The J segment lost 6 bases and the V segment lost 11 bases, leaving 11 bases of the junction unmatched. The CDR3 is 14 amino acids. Germline loops: CDR1 MNHEY, CDR2 SVGEGT. The CDR3 nucleotides read TGTGCCTGTTTATCCGGGACTAGCTTCAATGAGCAGTTCTTC. Translating gives CACLSGTSFNEQFF.

This clonotype was observed a few times. This rearrangement joins TRBV7-9 to TRBJ2-1, with D maybe TRBD2 (6 bases). Germline V lookup: CDR1 SEHNR, CDR2 FQNEAQ (reference sequence). This CDR3 region has 16 residues. V was shortened by 5 bases and J by 0 bases, with 14 bases between the two germline ends. Written as DNA, the CDR3 is TGTGCCAGCAGCCCTCGCGACGGGAGCTCCTACAATGAGCAGTTCTTC. Residues: CASSPRDGSSYNEQFF.

The J gene is TRBJ1-6, the V gene TRBV4-1, with D unresolved. V lost 0 bases and J 6 bases, leaving 9 bases between the germline ends. The germline V gene has CDR1 MGHRA and CDR2 YSYEKL. This CDR3 is built from 15 residues. The CDR3 sequence is CASSQDLASNSPLHF. CDR3 DNA: TGCGCCAGCAGCCAAGATCTAGCGAGTAATTCACCCCTCCACTTT.

This clonotype was seen a handful of times. This may be a read error: a much more frequent sequence differs by one nucleotide. The chain carries TRBV12-3 or TRBV12-4 and TRBJ1-3; D call uncertain. This CDR3 has 11 residues. V lost 6 bases and J lost 3, with 3 bases in between. Here the CDR3 reads CASRDGNTIYF. CDR3 nucleotide sequence: TGTGCCAGCAGGGATGGAAACACCATATATTTT.

In this sample, this clonotype turned up a few times. V and J are TRBV6-2 or TRBV6-3 and TRBJ2-3; no clear D. Trimming took 8 bases from V and 4 from J, leaving 16 bases between them. The CDR3 contains 14 residues. CDR1 and CDR2 (germline): MNHEY, SVGEGT. This CDR3 reads CASGPFEWPDTQYF. In DNA, the CDR3 is TGTGCCAGCGGGCCATTTGAGTGGCCAGATACGCAGTATTTT.

This clonotype occurred many times. V gene TRBV7-2 combines with J gene TRBJ2-1; TRBD1 agrees at 9 bases. The V segment lost 5 bases and the J segment 1 base; nucleotides outside the gene matches: 12. Germline V lookup: CDR1 SGHTA, CDR2 FQGNSA. The CDR3 is 18 amino acids. The CDR3 coding sequence is TGTGCCAGCAGCGCGGGACAGGGAGGTTTAGAGTCCTACAATGAGCAGTTCTTC. It encodes CASSAGQGGLESYNEQFF.

The chain uses TRBV28 and TRBJ2-2; a weak D match, TRBD1 (6 bases). The CDR3 spans 15 residues. Germline V lookup: CDR1 MDHEN, CDR2 SYDVKM. The V gene lost 6 bases and the J gene lost 5 bases, with 16 bases spanning the gap. The CDR3: CASSLATGRTGELFF. The CDR3 DNA is TGTGCCAGCAGCTTGGCCACAGGGAGAACCGGGGAGCTGTTTTTT.

This chain uses TRBV20-1 with TRBJ1-2; D remains ambiguous. Germline V gene sequence: CDR1 DFQATT, CDR2 SNEGSKA (reference sequence). Trimming took off 5 bases at V and 4 bases at J, with 8 bases between the two ends. The CDR3 is 11 residues long. The CDR3 region has the DNA TGCAGTGCTCCGACATTCTATGGCTACACCTTC. This codes for CSAPTFYGYTF.

The chain recombines TRBV4-3 with TRBJ2-3; TRBD2 matches at 7 bases. Germline CDR1 LGHNA, CDR2 YSLEER. V shed 0 bases, J shed 0 bases, and the junction held 6 bases outside the gene matches. The CDR3 is 17 residues long. CDR3 loop: CASSQDERGVSTDTQYF. As DNA, the CDR3 is TGCGCCAGCAGCCAAGATGAACGGGGGGTCAGCACAGATACGCAGTATTTT.

This clonotype has a handful of counts. The chain has TRBV6-6 and TRBJ2-3; D perhaps matches TRBD1 (6 bases). V was trimmed by 5 bases and J by 5 bases, leaving 11 bases between them. CDR1 and CDR2 from the germline V gene are MNHNY and SVGAGI (reference sequence). The CDR3 is 13 residues long. CDR3 in DNA: TGTGCCAGCAGTATACGGACAGAAGATACGCAGTATTTT. Its translation: CASSIRTEDTQYF.

The chain carries TRBV6-2 or TRBV6-3 and TRBJ2-3; TRBD2 is a possible D gene (6 bases). Germline V gene lookup returns CDR1 MNHEY and CDR2 SVGEGT. CDR3 length: 18 amino acids. Trimming took off 2 bases at V and 2 bases at J, with 20 bases between the two ends. CDR3 residues: CASSYIMDGGVYTDTQYF. The CDR3 nucleotides are TGTGCCAGCAGTTACATCATGGACGGCGGGGTTTACACAGATACGCAGTATTTT.

This clonotype was counted at least ten times. The rearrangement joins TRBV7-6 to TRBJ2-1; 7 nucleotides match TRBD1. The length of the CDR3 is 18 residues. Trimming cost V 1 base and J 5 bases; bases outside gene matches: 14. Germline CDR1 is SGHVS and CDR2 is FNYEAQ. CDR3 sequence reads: CASSLVGHLGTENNEQFF. CDR3 sequence (DNA): TGTGCCAGCAGCTTAGTAGGGCATTTGGGGACAGAAAACAATGAGCAGTTCTTC.

This clonotype was picked up a small number of times. The chain employs TRBV7-9 and TRBJ2-7; TRBD2 might be the D (7 bases). Germline V gene sequence: CDR1 SEHNR, CDR2 FQNEAQ (reference sequence). V shed 5 bases and J shed 6 bases, with 20 bases lying between them. This CDR3 is 15 amino acids long. The DNA of the CDR3 is TGTGCCAGCAGCCCTCTCCGGGGGGCGCTGGGCGAGCAGTACTTC. It codes for CASSPLRGALGEQYF.

Of note for this clonotype: A junction end diverges from the germline sequence, so it may reflect a read error. The gene calls are TRBV7-8 and TRBJ2-1, with 8 bases fitting TRBD1. The germline V gene has CDR1 SGHVS and CDR2 FQNEAQ. The CDR3 spans 15 residues. The CDR3 loop reads CASNLTGTGYNEQFF. In DNA, the CDR3 is TGTGCCAGCAACTTAACCGGGACAGGTTACAATGAGCAGTTCTTC.

The chain is built from TRBV28 and TRBJ2-7; 9 positions agree with TRBD2. The CDR3 is made up of 18 amino acids. V trimming: 7 bases; J trimming: 2 bases; junction bases outside the gene matches: 18. In germline, CDR1 is MDHEN, CDR2 SYDVKM. CDR3 in amino acids: CASTSSVRSGGNAYEQYV. As DNA, the CDR3 is TGTGCCAGCACCTCCAGCGTAAGAAGCGGGGGGAATGCCTACGAGCAGTACGTC.

This clonotype was detected only once. The rearrangement joins TRBV20-1 to TRBJ1-1; 10 bases line up with TRBD1. The CDR3 sequence is 19 residues long. Germline values: CDR1 DFQATT, CDR2 SNEGSKA (reference sequence). Trimming cost V 5 bases and J 2 bases; bases outside gene matches: 20. CDR3 protein: CSASGDRGSRGRTNTEAFF. The CDR3 DNA reads TGCAGTGCTTCGGGGGACAGGGGTAGTCGGGGTCGTACCAACACTGAAGCTTTCTTT.

This clonotype was seen a single time. This sequence may be a read error, since a much larger clone differs from it by one base. This rearrangement joins TRBV6-2 or TRBV6-3 to TRBJ2-3; the D call may be TRBD1 or TRBD2 (5 bases each). CDR1 is MNHEY, CDR2 SVGEGT, per germline. The CDR3 contains 16 residues. Trimming shortened V by 5 bases and J by 4 bases, and 19 bases separated the two germline ends. In DNA form, the CDR3 reads TGTGCCAGCAGTCGGGCCTTGGGGGTTAGCTCAGATACGCAGTATTTT. It encodes CASSRALGVSSDTQYF.

Ten or more counts support this clonotype. The gene calls are TRBV7-2 and TRBJ1-2; no clear D. Between the trimmed V and J ends, which lost 1 base and 3 bases, there was a span of 12 bases. Germline values: CDR1 SGHTA, CDR2 FQGNSA. The CDR3 contains 15 residues. The CDR3 DNA reads as TGTGCCAGCAGCTTAGGGTCCCGGGATCACTATGGCTACACCTTC. It codes for CASSLGSRDHYGYTF.

The J gene is TRBJ2-5, the V gene TRBV9; maybe TRBD1 (5 bases). The CDR3 totals 14 residues. Between the trimmed V and J ends, which lost 0 bases and 4 bases, there was a span of 10 bases. CDR1 and CDR2 from the germline V gene are SGDLS and YYNGEE. The CDR3 nucleotides read TGTGCCAGCAGCGTAGCGGCCAGGGCAGAGACCCAGTACTTC. It encodes CASSVAARAETQYF. The full variable domain, rest sourced from reference TRBV9 and TRBJ2-5, is DSGVTQTPKHLITATGQRVTLRCSPRSGDLSVYWYQQSLDQGLQFLIQYYNGEERAKGNILERFSAQQFPDLHSELNLSSLELGDSALYFCASSVAARAETQYFGPGTRLLVL.

V gene TRBV12-3 or TRBV12-4 combines with J gene TRBJ2-7, with no clear D. This CDR3 region has 12 residues. Trimming removed 8 bases at V and 2 bases at J, with 10 bases between. CDR3 nucleotide sequence: TGTGCCAGCGCGGACGGAACCTACGAGCAGTACTTC. It yields the protein CASADGTYEQYF.

This clonotype has a handful of counts. V gene TRBV29-1 combines with J gene TRBJ2-2; a weak D match, TRBD1 (5 bases). V lost 6 bases to trimming and J lost 8 bases, with 16 bases between them. From germline, CDR1 is SQVTM and CDR2 ANQGSEA. This CDR3 contains 13 residues. DNA of the CDR3: TGCAGCGTAGAAAGCCCCAGGGAAGGGGAGCTGTTTTTT. Translation gives CSVESPREGELFF.